This T cell receptor (beta chain) stems from a study of cytomegalovirus exposure and HLA in healthy donors. The repertoire was sequenced with immunoSEQ multiplex PCR; TCRdb's copy has only in-frame clones and lacks some. Among approximately 49,000 clones listed, roughly 93% were seen once. The V gene's germline CDR1 is SGHAT and CDR2 FQNNGV. The CDR3 is made up of 16 amino acids. The V gene end was trimmed by 1 base and the J gene end by 2 bases; junction bases not matched to a gene: 0. Source material: PBMCs. The clonotype was recovered from a man between 18 and 29 years old in good health and CMV-seronegative. This sequence joins TRBV11-2 and TRBJ2-7; 15 bases are a match to TRBD2. This CDR3 is CASSLGTSGRAYEQYF. CDR3 nucleotide sequence: TGTGCCAGCAGCTTAGGGACTAGCGGGAGGGCCTACGAGCAGTACTTC.